The next 2 T cell receptor beta chains were all read from a single sample in a study of CD8 T cells in Susac syndrome (dated 2019 in TCRdb). Library preparation used the immunoSEQ multiplex PCR assay. RNA was extracted using the RNeasy kit, and roughly 0.5 to 1 microgram was reverse transcribed with random hexamers. TCRdb ran its own pipeline on the public reads, namely fastp trimming at Q25 and MiXCR clone calling, and kept in-frame beta chains. Rows matching on CDR3 protein sequence are summarized as one entry with the most common DNA and genes. In this sample the table shows around 150,000 distinct CDR3 sequences, around 95% of which occur a single time. About 0.18% of the sample lies in the top ten. Sequencing input: CD8+ T cells from PBMCs. The receptors here all came from a human donor with Susac syndrome.

The chain has TRBV28 and TRBJ2-5; 15 positions agree with TRBD2. CDR1 MDHEN and CDR2 SYDVKM come from the germline V gene. The ends lost 7 bases at V and 1 base at J; junction bases unmatched: 4. This CDR3 is 16 amino acids long. Here the CDR3 DNA reads TGTGCCAGCACCCGGACTAGCGGGAGGGTCCAAGAGACCCAGTACTTC. Protein sequence: CASTRTSGRVQETQYF.

This clonotype was detected once. The V and J genes are TRBV20-1 and TRBJ2-7; the D gene is possibly TRBD1 (5 bases). V lost 0 bases and J lost 2, with 20 bases in between. This CDR3 region has 17 residues. In germline, CDR1 is DFQATT, CDR2 SNEGSKA (reference sequence). This CDR3 is CSAREATRPQGAYEQYF. The CDR3 DNA reads as TGCAGTGCTAGAGAGGCGACTCGTCCGCAGGGCGCCTACGAGCAGTACTTC.